This entry concerns a single T cell receptor beta chain. Its antigen is undetermined. This specimen belongs to a study of cytomegalovirus exposure and HLA in healthy donors. General study points: Rare sequences made up most TCRs, while some public TCRs were found in many donors. HLA allele associations emerged for some 16,000 TCR beta sequences in a later analysis, at 0.05 false discovery rate. Association of a missense DCLRE1C variant with TCR beta V- and J-gene trimming was reported in a later analysis.

Losses at the gene ends were 3 bases for V and 3 bases for J; bases not matched to a gene: 12. Per the germline V gene, CDR1 is GTSNPN and CDR2 is SVGIG (reference sequence). This CDR3 is 16 amino acids long. In the PCR, 60 Vbeta and 13 Jbeta primers were used. Assay used: immunoSEQ multiplex PCR; TCRdb lists only in-frame clones, some missing. This table holds some 160,000 clones. The receptor was isolated from a man aged 30-40 years in good health and CMV-seronegative. Sequencing used PBMCs. The rearrangement joins TRBV30 to TRBJ2-7, with 9 bases aligning to TRBD2. The CDR3: CAWSGPSGRKDYEQYF. The CDR3 coding sequence is TGTGCCTGGAGCGGACCGAGCGGGAGGAAGGACTACGAGCAGTACTTC.